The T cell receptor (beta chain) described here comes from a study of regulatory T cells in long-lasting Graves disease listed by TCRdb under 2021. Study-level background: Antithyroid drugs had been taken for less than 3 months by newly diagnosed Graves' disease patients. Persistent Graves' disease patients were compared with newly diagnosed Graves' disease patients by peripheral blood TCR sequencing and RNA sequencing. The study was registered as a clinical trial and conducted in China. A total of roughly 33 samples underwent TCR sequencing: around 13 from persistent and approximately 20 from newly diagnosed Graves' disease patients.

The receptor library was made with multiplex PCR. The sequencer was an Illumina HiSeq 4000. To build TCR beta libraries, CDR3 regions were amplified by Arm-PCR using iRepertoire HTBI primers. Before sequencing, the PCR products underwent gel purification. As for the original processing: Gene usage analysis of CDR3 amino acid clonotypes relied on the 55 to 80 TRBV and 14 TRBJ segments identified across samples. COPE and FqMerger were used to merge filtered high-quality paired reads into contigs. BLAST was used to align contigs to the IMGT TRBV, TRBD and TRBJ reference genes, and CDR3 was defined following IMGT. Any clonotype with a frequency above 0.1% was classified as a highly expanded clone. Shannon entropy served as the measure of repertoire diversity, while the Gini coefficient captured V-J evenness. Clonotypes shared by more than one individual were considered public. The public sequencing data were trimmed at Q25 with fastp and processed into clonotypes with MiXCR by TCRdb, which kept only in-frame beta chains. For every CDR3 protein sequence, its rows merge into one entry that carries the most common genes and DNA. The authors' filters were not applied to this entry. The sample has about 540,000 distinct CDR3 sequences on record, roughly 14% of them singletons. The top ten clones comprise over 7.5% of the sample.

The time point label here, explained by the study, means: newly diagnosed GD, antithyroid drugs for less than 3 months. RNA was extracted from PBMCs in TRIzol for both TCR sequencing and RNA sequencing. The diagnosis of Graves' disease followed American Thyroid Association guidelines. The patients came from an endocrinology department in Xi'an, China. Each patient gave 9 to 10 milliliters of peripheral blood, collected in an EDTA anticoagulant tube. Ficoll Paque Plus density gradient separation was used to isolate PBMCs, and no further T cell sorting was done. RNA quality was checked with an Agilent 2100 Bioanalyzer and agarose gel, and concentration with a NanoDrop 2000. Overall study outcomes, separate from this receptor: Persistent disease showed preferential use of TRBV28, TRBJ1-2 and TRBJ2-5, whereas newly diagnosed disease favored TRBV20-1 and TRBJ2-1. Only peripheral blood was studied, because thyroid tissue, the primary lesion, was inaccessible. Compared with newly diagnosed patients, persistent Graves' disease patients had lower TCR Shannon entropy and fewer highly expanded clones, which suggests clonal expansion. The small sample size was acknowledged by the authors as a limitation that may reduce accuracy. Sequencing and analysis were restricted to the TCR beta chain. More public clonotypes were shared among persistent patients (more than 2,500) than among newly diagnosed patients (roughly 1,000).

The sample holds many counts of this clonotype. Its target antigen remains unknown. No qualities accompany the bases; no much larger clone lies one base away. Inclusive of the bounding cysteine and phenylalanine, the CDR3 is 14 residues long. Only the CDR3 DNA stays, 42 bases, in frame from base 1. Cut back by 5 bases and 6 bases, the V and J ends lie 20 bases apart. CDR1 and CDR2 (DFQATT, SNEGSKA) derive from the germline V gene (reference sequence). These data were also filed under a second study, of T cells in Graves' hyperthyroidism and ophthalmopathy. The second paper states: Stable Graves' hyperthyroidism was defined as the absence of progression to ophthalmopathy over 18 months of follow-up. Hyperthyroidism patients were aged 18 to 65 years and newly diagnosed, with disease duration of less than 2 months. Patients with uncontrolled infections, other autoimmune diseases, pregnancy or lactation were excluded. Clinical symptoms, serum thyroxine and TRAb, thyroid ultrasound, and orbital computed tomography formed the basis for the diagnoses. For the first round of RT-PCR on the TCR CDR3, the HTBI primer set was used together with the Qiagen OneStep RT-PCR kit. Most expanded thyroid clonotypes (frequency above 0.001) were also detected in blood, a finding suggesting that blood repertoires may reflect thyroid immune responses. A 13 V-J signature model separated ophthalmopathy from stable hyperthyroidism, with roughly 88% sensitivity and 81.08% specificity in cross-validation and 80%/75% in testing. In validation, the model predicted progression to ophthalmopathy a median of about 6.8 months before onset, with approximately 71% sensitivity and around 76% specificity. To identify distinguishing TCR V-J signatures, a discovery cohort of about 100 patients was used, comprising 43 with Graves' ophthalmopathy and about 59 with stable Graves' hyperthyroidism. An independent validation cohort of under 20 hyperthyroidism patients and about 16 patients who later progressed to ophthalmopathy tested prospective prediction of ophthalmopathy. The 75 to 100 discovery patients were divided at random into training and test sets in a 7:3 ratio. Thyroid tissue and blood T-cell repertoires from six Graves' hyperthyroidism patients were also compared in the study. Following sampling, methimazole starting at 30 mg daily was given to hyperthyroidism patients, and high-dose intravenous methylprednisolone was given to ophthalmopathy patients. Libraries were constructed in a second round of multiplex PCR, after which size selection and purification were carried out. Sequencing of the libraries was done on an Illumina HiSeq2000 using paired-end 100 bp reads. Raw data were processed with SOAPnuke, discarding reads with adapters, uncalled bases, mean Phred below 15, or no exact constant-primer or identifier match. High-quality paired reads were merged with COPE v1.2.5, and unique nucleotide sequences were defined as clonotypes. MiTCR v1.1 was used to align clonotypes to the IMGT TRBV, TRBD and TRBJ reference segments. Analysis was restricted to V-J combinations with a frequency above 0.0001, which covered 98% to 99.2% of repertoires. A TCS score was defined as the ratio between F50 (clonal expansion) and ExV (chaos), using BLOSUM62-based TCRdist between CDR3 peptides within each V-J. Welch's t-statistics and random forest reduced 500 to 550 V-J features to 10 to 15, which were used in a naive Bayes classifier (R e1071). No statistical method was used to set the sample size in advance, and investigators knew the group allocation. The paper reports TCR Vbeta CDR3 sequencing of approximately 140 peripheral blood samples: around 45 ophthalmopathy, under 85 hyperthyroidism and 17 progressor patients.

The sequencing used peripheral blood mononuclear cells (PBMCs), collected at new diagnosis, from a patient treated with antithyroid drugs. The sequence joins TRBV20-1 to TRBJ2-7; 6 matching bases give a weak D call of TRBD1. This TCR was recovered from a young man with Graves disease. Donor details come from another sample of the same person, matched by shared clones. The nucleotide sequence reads TGCAGTGCTCAGAAGACGACAGGTCGGGTCGAGCAGTACTTC. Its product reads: CSAQKTTGRVEQYF.